What follows describes a single T cell receptor beta chain. V was pared by 2 bases and J by 4 bases, with 9 bases between. Germline loops: CDR1 MDHEN, CDR2 SYDVKM. The CDR3 has 14 residues. The source of the sample is a study of CD8+ T cells in alopecia areata. The sequencing template was cDNA reverse transcribed from extracted RNA. The method was immunoSEQ multiplex PCR; TCRdb's version includes in-frame clones alone and lacks a portion of them. The sample consists of 20,000 to 30,000 clones, around 50% of them appearing once. The receptor was derived from a human donor with alopecia areata. V usage is TRBV28 and J usage is TRBJ1-5; no reliable D call. The specimen sequenced was NKG2D-high CD8+ T cells sorted from blood. CDR3 nucleotides: TGTGCCAGCAGTTTACGCGTCCTTAATCAGCCCCAGCATTTT. Its translation is CASSLRVLNQPQHF.